This TCR beta chain was identified during a study of blood T cells in healthy people across ages. Study conclusions and caveats: Higher diversity, along with more naive CD4+ cells, distinguished long-lived donors from aged donors. Age brought a roughly linear fall in TCR beta diversity measured per million T cells. A strong correlation was found between TCR beta diversity and the percentage of naive T cells.

V lost 5 bases, J lost 7 bases, and 21 bases lay in between. The CDR3 runs to 16 residues. Germline V gene lookup returns CDR1 SGHVS and CDR2 FQNEAQ. Note on this clonotype: Its specificity is unknown.

Alongside a J-beta primer mix, a sample-barcoded 5' primer served in a second PCR lasting roughly 7 to 11 cycles. There were at least 2.5 million CDR3-containing paired-end reads obtained from each sample. TCRdb reanalysed the 5' RACE reads using MiXCR and keeps one entry per CDR3 protein. The sample records 1.5 million to 2 million distinct CDR3 sequences, about 30% being singletons. V and J are TRBV7-8 and TRBJ1-5, with no clear D. Sequenced input: blood. The sequence was collected from a woman under 40 in good health. The CDR3 sequence: CASSHWADEGVQPQHF. The CDR3, as DNA: TGTGCCAGCAGCCATTGGGCCGACGAGGGAGTGCAGCCCCAGCATTTT.